The rows below give T cell receptor beta chains drawn from one sample of a study of regulatory T cells in long-lasting Graves disease. TCRdb re-analysed the multiplex PCR reads in MiXCR, keeping a single row per CDR3 protein. The data contain around 430,000 distinct CDR3 sequences, around a fifth of them seen just once; the ten biggest clones take up roughly 14%. This material consisted of peripheral blood mononuclear cells (PBMCs), taken when the disease was refractory, from a patient treated with antithyroid drugs. The receptors come from a female donor with Graves disease. The CDR3 runs from the conserved cysteine through the conserved F or W. Fields, in order: D gene, J gene, V gene, clone size, CDR3 DNA, CDR3 protein. The D gene is left open where the match is weak. Clone size is stated in some rows and not others, as once, few, many or a class when expanded.

D gene: .; J gene: TRBJ1-2; V gene: TRBV5-1; clone size: many; CDR3 DNA: TGCGCCAGCAGCTTGACCGGCGACAGCATCTATGGCTACACCTTC; CDR3 protein: CASSLTGDSIYGYTF
D gene: TRBD2; J gene: TRBJ2-7; V gene: TRBV7-9; clone size: many; CDR3 DNA: TGTGCCAGCGGGGACTCCGGGACTACCTACGAGCAGTACTTC; CDR3 protein: CASGDSGTTYEQYF
D gene: TRBD2; J gene: TRBJ2-5; V gene: TRBV27; clone size: many; CDR3 DNA: TGTGCCAGCAGTTCCACACTAGCGGGAGGTGTGGAGACCCAGTACTTC; CDR3 protein: CASSSTLAGGVETQYF
D gene: TRBD2; J gene: TRBJ2-7; V gene: TRBV7-9; clone size: .; CDR3 DNA: TGTGCCAGCAGCCCTCCCCGGCGGGAGGGCCAAGAGCAGTACTTC; CDR3 protein: CASSPPRREGQEQYF
D gene: .; J gene: TRBJ1-2; V gene: TRBV28; clone size: many; CDR3 DNA: TGTGCCAGCAGCCCTCCTGACGCCGAAGGGGGCTACACCTTC; CDR3 protein: CASSPPDAEGGYTF
D gene: .; J gene: TRBJ2-5; V gene: TRBV11-3; clone size: many; CDR3 DNA: TGTGCCAGCAGCGCCGGGACGACGACGGCAGAGACCCAGTACTTC; CDR3 protein: CASSAGTTTAETQYF
D gene: TRBD1; J gene: TRBJ1-2; V gene: TRBV18; clone size: .; CDR3 DNA: TGTGCCAGCTCACCATCCGGGACAGGGAATGGCTACACCTTC; CDR3 protein: CASSPSGTGNGYTF
D gene: .; J gene: TRBJ1-1; V gene: TRBV10-3; clone size: .; CDR3 DNA: TGTGCCATCAGCCCGGGACCCGACGTAGGAAAAGCTTTCTTT; CDR3 protein: CAISPGPDVGKAFF
D gene: .; J gene: TRBJ1-3; V gene: TRBV9; clone size: .; CDR3 DNA: TGTGCCAGCAGCGTAGAACTGGGGGCGATAAACACCATATATTTT; CDR3 protein: CASSVELGAINTIYF
D gene: .; J gene: TRBJ2-7; V gene: TRBV6-2/TRBV6-3; clone size: few; CDR3 DNA: TGTGCCAGTTTGACTACAACTCGTATCTACGAGCAGTACTTC; CDR3 protein: CASLTTTRIYEQYF